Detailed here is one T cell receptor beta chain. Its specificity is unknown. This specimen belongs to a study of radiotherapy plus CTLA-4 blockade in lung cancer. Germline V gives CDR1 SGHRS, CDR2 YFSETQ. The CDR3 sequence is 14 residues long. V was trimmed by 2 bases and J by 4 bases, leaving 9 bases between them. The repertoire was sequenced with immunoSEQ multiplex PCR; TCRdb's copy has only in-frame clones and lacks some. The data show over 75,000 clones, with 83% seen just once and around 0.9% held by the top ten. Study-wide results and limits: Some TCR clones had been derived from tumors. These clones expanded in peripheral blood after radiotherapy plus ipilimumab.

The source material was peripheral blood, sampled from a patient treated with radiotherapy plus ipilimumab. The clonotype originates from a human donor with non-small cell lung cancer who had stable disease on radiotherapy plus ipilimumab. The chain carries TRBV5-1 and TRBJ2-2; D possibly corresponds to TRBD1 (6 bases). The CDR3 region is CASSLGQFTGELFF. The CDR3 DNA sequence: TGCGCCAGCAGCTTAGGACAGTTCACCGGGGAGCTGTTTTTT.